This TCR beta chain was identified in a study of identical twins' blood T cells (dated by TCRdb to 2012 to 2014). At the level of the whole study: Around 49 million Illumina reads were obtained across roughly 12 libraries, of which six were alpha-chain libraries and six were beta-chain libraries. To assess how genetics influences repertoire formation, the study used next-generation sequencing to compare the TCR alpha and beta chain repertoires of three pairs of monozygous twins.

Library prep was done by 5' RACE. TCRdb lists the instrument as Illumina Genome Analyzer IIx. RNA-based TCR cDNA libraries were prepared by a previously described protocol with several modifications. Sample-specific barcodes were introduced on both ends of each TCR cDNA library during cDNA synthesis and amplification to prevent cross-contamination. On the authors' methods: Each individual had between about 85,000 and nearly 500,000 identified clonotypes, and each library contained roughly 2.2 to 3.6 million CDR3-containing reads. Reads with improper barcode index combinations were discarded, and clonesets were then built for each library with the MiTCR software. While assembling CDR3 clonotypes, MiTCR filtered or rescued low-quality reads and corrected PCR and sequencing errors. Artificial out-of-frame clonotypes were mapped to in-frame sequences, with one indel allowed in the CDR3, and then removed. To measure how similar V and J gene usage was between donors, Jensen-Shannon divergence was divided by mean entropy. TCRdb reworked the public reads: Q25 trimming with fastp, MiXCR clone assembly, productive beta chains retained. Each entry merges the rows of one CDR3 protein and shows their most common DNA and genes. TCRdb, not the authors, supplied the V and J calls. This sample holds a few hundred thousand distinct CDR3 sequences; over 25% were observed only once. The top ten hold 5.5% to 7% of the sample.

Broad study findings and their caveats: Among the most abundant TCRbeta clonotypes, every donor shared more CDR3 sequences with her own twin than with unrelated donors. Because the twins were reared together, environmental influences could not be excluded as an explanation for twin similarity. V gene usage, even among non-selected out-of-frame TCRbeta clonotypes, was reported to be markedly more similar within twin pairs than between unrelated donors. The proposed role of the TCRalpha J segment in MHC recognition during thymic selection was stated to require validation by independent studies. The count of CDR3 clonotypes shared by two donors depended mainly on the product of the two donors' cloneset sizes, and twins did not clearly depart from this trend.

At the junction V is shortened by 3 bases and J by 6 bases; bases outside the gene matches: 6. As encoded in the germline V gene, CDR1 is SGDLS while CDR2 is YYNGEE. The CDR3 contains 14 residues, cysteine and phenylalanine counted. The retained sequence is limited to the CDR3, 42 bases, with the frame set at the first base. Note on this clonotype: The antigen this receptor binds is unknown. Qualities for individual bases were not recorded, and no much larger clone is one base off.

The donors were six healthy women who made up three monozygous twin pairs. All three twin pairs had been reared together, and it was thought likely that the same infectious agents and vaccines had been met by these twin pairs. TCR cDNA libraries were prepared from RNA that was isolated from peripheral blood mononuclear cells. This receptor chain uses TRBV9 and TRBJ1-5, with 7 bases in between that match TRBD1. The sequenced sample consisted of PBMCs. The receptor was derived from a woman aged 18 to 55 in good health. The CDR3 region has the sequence CASSATGLGQPQHF. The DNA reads TGTGCCAGCAGCGCGACAGGGCTCGGTCAGCCCCAGCATTTT. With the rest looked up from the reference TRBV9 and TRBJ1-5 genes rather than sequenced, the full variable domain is DSGVTQTPKHLITATGQRVTLRCSPRSGDLSVYWYQQSLDQGLQFLIQYYNGEERAKGNILERFSAQQFPDLHSELNLSSLELGDSALYFCASSATGLGQPQHFGDGTRLSIL.